The 13 T cell receptor beta chains below come from one sample, sequenced in a study of Ad26.COV2.S vaccination and SARS-CoV-2 variants. Regarding treatment: about 20 received Ad26.COV2.S at low or high dose, single or two shots; five or six received placebo; per-sample allocation not given. Sampling occurred on day 63 after the first vaccine or placebo injection. Sequenced by immunoSEQ multiplex PCR; TCRdb stores in-frame clones only, minus some. The sample contains roughly 240,000 clones, roughly 90% of which appear only once. The material sequenced was peripheral blood, taken in a trial of Ad26.COV2.S vaccine versus placebo. The receptor source for this set is a person between 18 and 65 years old who received the Ad26.COV2.S COVID-19 vaccine or a placebo.

The rearrangement uses TRBV7-6 and TRBJ2-1; possible D gene TRBD2, 5 bases. Between the trimmed V and J ends, which lost 1 base and 3 bases, there was a span of 10 bases. The CDR3 runs to 15 residues. Germline CDR1 and CDR2: SGHVS and FNYEAQ. The CDR3 nucleotides are TGTGCCAGCAGCTTAGTCGCGGGCCTCTACAATGAGCAGTTCTTC. It encodes CASSLVAGLYNEQFF.

The CDR3 DNA sequence: TGTGCCAGCAGCTTGGGAGACAGGGTTGTATACGAGCAGTACTTC. Its protein is CASSLGDRVVYEQYF. The chain recombines TRBV5-4 with TRBJ2-7; 7 bases are a match to TRBD1. V trimming: 0 bases; J trimming: 4 bases; junction bases outside the gene matches: 7. The CDR3 loop spans 15 amino acids. CDR1 and CDR2 from the germline V gene are SGHNT and YYREEE (reference sequence).

The chain links TRBV7-9 to TRBJ2-1; 15 nucleotides line up with TRBD2. This CDR3 contains 17 residues. CDR1 is SEHNR and CDR2 is FQNEAQ in the germline V gene (reference sequence). V gave up 5 bases and J gave up 8 bases; unmatched junction bases: 10. CDR3 nucleotide sequence: TGTGCCAGCAGCCCAGGACTAGCGGGGGGGCCGGTCCATGAGCAGTTCTTC. Encoded protein: CASSPGLAGGPVHEQFF.

The rearrangement joins TRBV3-1 (or the pseudogene TRBV3-2) to TRBJ1-2; D uncertain. CDR3 length: 12 amino acids. Germline V CDR1 and CDR2: LGHDT, YNNKEL (reference sequence). Between the trimmed V and J ends, which lost 3 bases and 3 bases, there was a span of 5 bases. For the CDR3, the DNA is TGTGCCAGCAGCCAGGACCACTATGGCTACACCTTC. It translates to CASSQDHYGYTF.

Points on this clone: Sequence at one end of the junction differs from germline and may be a read error. The chain joins TRBV28 to TRBJ2-5; 7 bases are shared with TRBD1. The CDR3 has 14 residues. Germline CDR1 reads MDHEN; CDR2 reads SYDVKM. The CDR3 coding sequence is TGTGCCAGCGGTTTATTTAGGGGGCTGGAGACCCAGTACTTC. The encoded protein is CASGLFRGLETQYF.

The rearrangement links TRBV19 to TRBJ1-1; D not resolved. CDR1 LNHDA and CDR2 SQIVND come from the germline V gene (reference sequence). Deletions cut 5 bases from V and 5 bases from J, with 9 bases between. CDR3 length: 12 residues. The CDR3 coding sequence is TGTGCCAGTAGTGTAGGGTGGACTGAAGCTTTCTTT. The encoded protein is CASSVGWTEAFF. Using reference TRBV19 and TRBJ1-1 for the parts outside the CDR3, the full variable domain is DGGITQSPKYLFRKEGQNVTLSCEQNLNHDAMYWYRQDPGQGLRLIYYSQIVNDFQKGDIAEGYSVSREKKESFPLTVTSAQKNPTAFYLCASSVGWTEAFFGQGTRLTVV.

The rearrangement links TRBV5-4 to TRBJ1-4; 9 bases are a match to TRBD1. V lost 3 bases to trimming and J lost 10 bases; unmatched junction nucleotides: 4. The germline gives CDR1 SGHNT, CDR2 YYREEE (reference sequence). The CDR3 runs 13 residues. The CDR3 is CASSWTGQGKLFF. CDR3 nucleotides: TGTGCCAGCAGCTGGACGGGACAGGGAAAACTGTTTTTT.

The chain combines TRBV11-3 with TRBJ2-2; D is unclear. CDR3 length equals 15 residues. The germline V gene has CDR1 SGHNT and CDR2 YENEEA. Trimming cost V 2 bases and J 2 bases, with 9 bases left between them. The CDR3 protein is CASSLSVANTGELFF. The CDR3 bases are TGTGCCAGCAGCTTATCGGTCGCCAACACCGGGGAGCTGTTTTTT.

The chain has TRBV30 and TRBJ2-5, with 7 bases aligning to TRBD1. J was trimmed by 5 bases and V by 6 bases; bases with no gene match: 9. Germline values: CDR1 GTSNPN, CDR2 SVGIG (reference sequence). The CDR3 has 13 residues. CDR3 DNA sequence: TGTGCCTGTAACAGGGGTAAAGGGGAGACCCAGTACTTC. Translation: CACNRGKGETQYF.

This chain connects TRBV30 to TRBJ1-5; D is perhaps TRBD1 (5 bases). The ends were cut back, 1 base at V and 7 bases at J, with 11 bases in the middle. The germline gives CDR1 GTSNPN, CDR2 SVGIG (reference sequence). The CDR3 extends over 13 amino acids. The CDR3 nucleotides read TGTGCCTGGAGTGGCGCAGGGAGGCAGCCCCAGCATTTT. Translated: CAWSGAGRQPQHF.

Points on this clone: The junction and the germline gene differ at one end; a read error may be behind it. The chain has TRBV7-9 and TRBJ2-2; no definite D call. This CDR3 is 15 amino acids long. Per the germline V gene, CDR1 is SEHNR and CDR2 is FQNEAQ (reference sequence). CDR3 sequence (DNA): TGTGCCAGCAACTTAAGGTCCCCCACTACCGGGGAGCTGTTTTTT. As protein: CASNLRSPTTGELFF.

The chain carries TRBV24-1 and TRBJ2-1; D call uncertain. Germline V gene data show CDR1 as KGHDR and CDR2 as SFDVKD. The V end was cut by 6 bases, the J end by 7 bases, with 15 bases between. The CDR3 totals 14 residues. The CDR3 reads CATSKLTDGNEQFF. DNA of the CDR3: TGTGCCACCAGTAAACTAACGGATGGGAATGAGCAGTTCTTC.

The chain uses TRBV28 and TRBJ1-5; no reliable D call. The germline V and J ends were trimmed by 3 bases and 4 bases, with 10 bases remaining between them. CDR3 size: 14 residues. Germline CDR1 is MDHEN and CDR2 is SYDVKM. In nucleotides, the CDR3 is TGTGCCAGCAGTTTGCTCACTATTAATCAGCCCCAGCATTTT. It codes for CASSLLTINQPQHF.